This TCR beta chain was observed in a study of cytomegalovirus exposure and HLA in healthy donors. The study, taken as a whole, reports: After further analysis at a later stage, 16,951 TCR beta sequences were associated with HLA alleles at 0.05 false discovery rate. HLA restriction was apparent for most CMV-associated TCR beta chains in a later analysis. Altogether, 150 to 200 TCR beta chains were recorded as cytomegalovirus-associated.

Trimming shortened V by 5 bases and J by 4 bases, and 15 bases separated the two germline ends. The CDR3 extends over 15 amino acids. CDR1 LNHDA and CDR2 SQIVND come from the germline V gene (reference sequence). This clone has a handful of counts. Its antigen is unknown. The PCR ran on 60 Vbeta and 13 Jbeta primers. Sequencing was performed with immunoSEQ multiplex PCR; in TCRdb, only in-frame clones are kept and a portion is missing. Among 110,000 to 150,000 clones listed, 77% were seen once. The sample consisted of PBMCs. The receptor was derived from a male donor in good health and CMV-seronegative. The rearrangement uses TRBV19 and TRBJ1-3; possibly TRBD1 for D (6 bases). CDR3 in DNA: TGTGCCAGTAGTTTTAGACAGGAGCTCGGAAACACCATATATTTT. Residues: CASSFRQELGNTIYF.